This TCR beta chain came from a study of T cells in Graves' hyperthyroidism and ophthalmopathy. Germline V gives CDR1 SGDLS, CDR2 YYNGEE. The CDR3 is 15 amino acids. Ophthalmopathy patients had moderate-to-severe active disease, CAS ≥3, NOSPECS ≥4, and disease duration under 3 months. Uncontrolled infection, other autoimmune disease, pregnancy and lactation each barred patients from inclusion. Notes on the study in general: Ophthalmopathy was predicted by the model a median of approximately 6 months ahead of onset.

Notes on this clonotype: Antigen: not known. Its ends do not fully match the called genes, so a read error is possible.

RNA transcripts were the template for amplifying TCR beta CDR3 regions. RT-PCR in the first round (using the HTBI primer set) targeted the TCR CDR3. TCRdb independently ran MiXCR on the multiplex PCR reads; one entry per CDR3 protein. Here the sample spans around 530,000 distinct CDR3 sequences, roughly 17% being singletons. This clonotype was sampled from a woman aged 18-29 years with Graves' ophthalmopathy. Input material: blood. The chain combines TRBV9 with TRBJ2-1, with TRBD2 matching over 8 bases. In DNA, the CDR3 is TGTGCCAGCAGCGCGGGGGGGGCCCCCTACAATGAGCAGCTCTTC. Translated, it gives CASSAGGAPYNEQLF.